The rows below give T cell receptor beta chains drawn from one sample of a study of blood T cell repertoires in COVID-19. Sequenced by immunoSEQ multiplex PCR; TCRdb stores in-frame clones only, minus some. The sample holds around 200,000 clones, about 88% seen once. Sequencing was carried out using peripheral blood. Receptor source: a man between 18 and 35 years old with active or convalescent COVID-19. The CDR3 runs from the conserved cysteine through the conserved F or W. Fields, in order: J gene, D gene, V gene, clone size, CDR3 length, CDR3 DNA, CDR3 protein. The D gene is left open where the match is weak. Some rows have no size entry. The others give once, few or many, or a class for an expanded clone.

J gene: TRBJ1-5; D gene: TRBD1; V gene: TRBV27; clone size: -; CDR3 length: 13; CDR3 DNA: TGTGCCAGCAGCTACAGGGGGAGTCAGCCCCAGCATTTT; CDR3 protein: CASSYRGSQPQHF
J gene: TRBJ2-1; D gene: TRBD2; V gene: TRBV7-2; clone size: -; CDR3 length: 13; CDR3 DNA: TGTGCCAGCAGCGAGCCCTGGAGCGGGAGTAGTTTCTTC; CDR3 protein: CASSEPWSGSSFF
J gene: TRBJ2-5; D gene: TRBD1; V gene: TRBV28; clone size: -; CDR3 length: 19; CDR3 DNA: TGTGCCAGCAGTTTAAGGGACGCGTGGGGGACAGGGAACCAAGAGACCCAGTACTTC; CDR3 protein: CASSLRDAWGTGNQETQYF
J gene: TRBJ2-3; D gene: -; V gene: TRBV3-1/TRBV3-2; clone size: -; CDR3 length: 12; CDR3 DNA: TGTGCCAGCAGCCAAGTCAGAGATACGCAGTATTTT; CDR3 protein: CASSQVRDTQYF
J gene: TRBJ2-5; D gene: TRBD2; V gene: TRBV5-4; clone size: -; CDR3 length: 15; CDR3 DNA: TGTGCCAGCAGCGGAAACGGGGGGGCCCAAGAGACCCAGTACTTC; CDR3 protein: CASSGNGGAQETQYF
J gene: TRBJ2-7; D gene: TRBD1; V gene: TRBV2; clone size: -; CDR3 length: 16; CDR3 DNA: TGTGCCAGCAGTGAAATTGAGGGGCAGGGGGCCTACGAGCAGTACTTC; CDR3 protein: CASSEIEGQGAYEQYF
J gene: TRBJ1-4; D gene: TRBD1; V gene: TRBV7-9; clone size: -; CDR3 length: 16; CDR3 DNA: TGTGCCAGCAGCTTAGGTTTTGGGACAGGGGATGAAAAACTGTTTTTT; CDR3 protein: CASSLGFGTGDEKLFF
J gene: TRBJ1-1; D gene: TRBD1; V gene: TRBV7-8; clone size: few; CDR3 length: 13; CDR3 DNA: TGTGCCACCGGGGGACAGGGGAACACTGAAGCTTTCTTT; CDR3 protein: CATGGQGNTEAFF
J gene: TRBJ2-2; D gene: -; V gene: TRBV6-4; clone size: -; CDR3 length: 14; CDR3 DNA: TGTGCCAGCAGAACCGGGGTGAACACCGGGGAGCTGTTTTTT; CDR3 protein: CASRTGVNTGELFF
J gene: TRBJ1-5; D gene: -; V gene: TRBV7-9; clone size: -; CDR3 length: 12; CDR3 DNA: TGTGCCAGCAGCTCTTTCAGTGTGCCCCAGCATTTT; CDR3 protein: CASSSFSVPQHF
J gene: TRBJ1-1; D gene: -; V gene: TRBV7-8; clone size: -; CDR3 length: 12; CDR3 DNA: TGTGCCAGCAGCTTGCCCGACTTAGAAGCTTTCTTT; CDR3 protein: CASSLPDLEAFF
J gene: TRBJ2-1; D gene: -; V gene: TRBV5-6; clone size: -; CDR3 length: 11; CDR3 DNA: TGTGCCAGCAGCTTTCGAGGTGAGCAGTTCTTC; CDR3 protein: CASSFRGEQFF
J gene: TRBJ2-6; D gene: -; V gene: TRBV6-5; clone size: -; CDR3 length: 15; CDR3 DNA: TGTGCCAGCAGTCTCCGTTCTGCTGGGGCCAACGTCCTGACTTTC; CDR3 protein: CASSLRSAGANVLTF
J gene: TRBJ1-4; D gene: -; V gene: TRBV3-1/TRBV3-2; clone size: -; CDR3 length: 15; CDR3 DNA: TGTGCCAGCAGCCAAGAGGAGGCAGGAAGAGAAAAACTGTTTTTT; CDR3 protein: CASSQEEAGREKLFF
J gene: TRBJ1-4; D gene: TRBD1; V gene: TRBV19; clone size: -; CDR3 length: 14; CDR3 DNA: TGTGCCAGTAGCCGACAGGGACGGGATGAAAAACTGTTTTTT; CDR3 protein: CASSRQGRDEKLFF
J gene: TRBJ1-1; D gene: -; V gene: TRBV3-1/TRBV3-2; clone size: -; CDR3 length: 13; CDR3 DNA: TGTGCCAGCAGGAATACAGGGTCCACTGAAGCTTTCTTT; CDR3 protein: CASRNTGSTEAFF
J gene: TRBJ2-7; D gene: TRBD2; V gene: TRBV5-4; clone size: -; CDR3 length: 13; CDR3 DNA: TGTGCCAGCAGAGGGACTACCCCGGACGAGCAGTACTTC; CDR3 protein: CASRGTTPDEQYF
J gene: TRBJ1-3; D gene: -; V gene: TRBV9; clone size: -; CDR3 length: 14; CDR3 DNA: TGTGCCAGCAACGACGGGAACTCTGGAAACACCATATATTTT; CDR3 protein: CASNDGNSGNTIYF
J gene: TRBJ2-7; D gene: TRBD2; V gene: TRBV11-2; clone size: -; CDR3 length: 15; CDR3 DNA: TGTGCCAGCAGCTTAGATCTAGCGGGGAGTCAAGGGCAGTACTTC; CDR3 protein: CASSLDLAGSQGQYF
J gene: TRBJ2-1; D gene: TRBD2; V gene: TRBV6-4; clone size: -; CDR3 length: 15; CDR3 DNA: TGTGCCAGCAGTCTACTAGCGGGGGGACCGTATGAGCAGTTCTTC; CDR3 protein: CASSLLAGGPYEQFF
J gene: TRBJ2-1; D gene: TRBD2; V gene: TRBV29-1; clone size: -; CDR3 length: 16; CDR3 DNA: TGCAGCGTTGAACGGACTAGCGGGGAGATTTACAATGAGCAGTTCTTC; CDR3 protein: CSVERTSGEIYNEQFF
J gene: TRBJ1-2; D gene: TRBD1; V gene: TRBV12-5; clone size: -; CDR3 length: 17; CDR3 DNA: TGTGCTAGTGGTTTGGATCGGACAGGGGTTCGAAACTATGGCTACACCTTC; CDR3 protein: CASGLDRTGVRNYGYTF